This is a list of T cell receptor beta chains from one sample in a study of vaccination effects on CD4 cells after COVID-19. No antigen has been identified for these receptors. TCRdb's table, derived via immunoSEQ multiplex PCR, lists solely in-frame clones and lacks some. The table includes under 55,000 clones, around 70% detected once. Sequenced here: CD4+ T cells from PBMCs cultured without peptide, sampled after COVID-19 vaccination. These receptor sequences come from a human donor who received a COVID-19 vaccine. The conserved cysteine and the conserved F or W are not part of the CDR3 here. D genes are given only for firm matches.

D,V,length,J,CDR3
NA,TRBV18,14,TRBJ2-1,ASSPNRQVSYNEQF
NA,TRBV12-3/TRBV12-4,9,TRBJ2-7,ASEGAYEQY
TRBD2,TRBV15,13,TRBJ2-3,ATSRAGLAADTQY
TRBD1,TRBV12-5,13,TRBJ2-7,ASGPRTGGYDEQY
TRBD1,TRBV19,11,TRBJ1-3,ASRQGAGNTIY
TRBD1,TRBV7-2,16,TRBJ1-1,ASSPLGGTGVMNTEAF
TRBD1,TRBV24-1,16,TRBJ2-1,ATSHPGQAGGKANEQF
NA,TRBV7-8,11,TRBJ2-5,ASTFRGSAAQY
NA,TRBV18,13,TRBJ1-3,ASSPSDNSGNTIY
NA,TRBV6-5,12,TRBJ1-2,ASSSRTVVYGYT
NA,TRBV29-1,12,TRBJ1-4,SAQDGPTNEKLF
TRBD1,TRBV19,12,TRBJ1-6,ASSGDRGNSPLH
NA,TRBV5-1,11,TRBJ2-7,ASSTLDIYEQY
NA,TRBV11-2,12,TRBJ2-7,ASSPQGGAYEQY
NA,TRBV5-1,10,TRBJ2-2,ASSLGSGELF
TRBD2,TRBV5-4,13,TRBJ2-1,ASSAPGLAVNEQF
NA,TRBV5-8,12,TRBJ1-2,ASSLAGGPYGYT
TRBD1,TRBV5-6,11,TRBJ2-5,ASAENRGETQY
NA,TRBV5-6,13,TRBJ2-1,ASSLETPFWNEQF
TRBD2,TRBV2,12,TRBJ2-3,AGRREGLGDTQY
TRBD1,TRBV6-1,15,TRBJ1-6,ASSEYAPQGNNSPLH
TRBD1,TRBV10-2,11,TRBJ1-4,ASAGQGSEKLF
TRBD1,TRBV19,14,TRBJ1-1,ASSERDSVRRTEAF
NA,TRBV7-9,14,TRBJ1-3,ASSLSGGISGNTIY
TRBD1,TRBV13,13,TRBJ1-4,ASSSQGAANEKLF
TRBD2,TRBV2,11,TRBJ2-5,ASSEELAGGQY
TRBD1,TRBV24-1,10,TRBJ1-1,ATSDSDRETF
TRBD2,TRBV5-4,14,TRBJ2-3,ASSLARGGRTDTQY
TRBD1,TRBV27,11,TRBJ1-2,ASSSGQGEGYT
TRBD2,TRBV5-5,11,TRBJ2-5,ASSRLGGETQY
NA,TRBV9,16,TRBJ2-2,ASSSRTGDISNTGELF
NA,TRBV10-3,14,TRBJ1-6,AISESRQGNNSPLH
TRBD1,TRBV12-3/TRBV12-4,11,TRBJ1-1,ASRGRGQPKAF
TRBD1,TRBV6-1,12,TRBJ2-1,ASSEGTGGNEQF
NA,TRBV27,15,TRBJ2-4,ASTSYGEGPSKNIQY
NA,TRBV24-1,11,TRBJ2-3,ATSDFRTDTQY
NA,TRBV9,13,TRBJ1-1,ASSVGPGTNTEAF
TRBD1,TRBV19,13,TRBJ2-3,ASSIGDRGTDTQY
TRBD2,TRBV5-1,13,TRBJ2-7,ASSSGLAGAYEQY
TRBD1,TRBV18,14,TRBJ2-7,ASSLNRGPVSYEQY
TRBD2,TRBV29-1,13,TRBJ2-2,SVVPSGSGTGELF
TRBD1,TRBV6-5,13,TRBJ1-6,ASSYRRQGGSPLH
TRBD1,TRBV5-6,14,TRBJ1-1,ASSPTWTGINTEAF
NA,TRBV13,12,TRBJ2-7,ASTRMGAGYEQY
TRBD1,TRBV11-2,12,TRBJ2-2,ASSLGQGAGELF
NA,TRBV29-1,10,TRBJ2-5,SVGEGQETQY
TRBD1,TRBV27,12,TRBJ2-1,ASSSWTGNNEQF
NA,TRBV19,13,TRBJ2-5,ASSRISGPKETQY
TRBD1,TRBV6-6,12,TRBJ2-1,ASSTGTGGTWQF
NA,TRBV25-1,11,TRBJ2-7,ASRPTGSYEQY
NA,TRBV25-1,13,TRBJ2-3,ASSERLGRADTQY
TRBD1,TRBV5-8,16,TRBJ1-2,ASSPPQYGTGLYRGYT
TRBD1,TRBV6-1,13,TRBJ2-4,ASSVLGTEKNIQY
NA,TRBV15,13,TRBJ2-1,ATSTVRGNYNEQF
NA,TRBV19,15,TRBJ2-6,TSSIAVRLSGANVLT
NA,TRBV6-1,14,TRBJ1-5,ASSALRGFGNQPQH
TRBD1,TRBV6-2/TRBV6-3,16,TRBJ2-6,ASSRTGTGISGANVLT
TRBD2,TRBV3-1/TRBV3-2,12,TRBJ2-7,ASSHSGGNYEQY